One T cell receptor beta chain is described in this entry. Its recognized antigen is unknown. No much larger clonotype is one base removed from it; base qualities were not supplied. The CDR3 regions of human TCRbeta chains were analyzed by immunosequencing. As for the authors' bioinformatics: TCRs in the repertoires were matched against a reference library of SARS-CoV-2-specific TCRs that had been generated with the MIRA antigen-specificity platform. Breadth was defined as the fraction of unique TCRs that were SARS-CoV-2-associated, and depth was defined as the fraction of total T cells that were SARS-CoV-2-associated. Using the MIRA data, every spike-specific TCR was mapped to the spike region that the TCR reacted to and assigned to either a CD4 or a CD8 class. Log10-transformed breadth and depth values were compared by one-way ANOVA with Sidak's multiple comparisons tests. What TCRdb holds here is the immuneACCESS table cut down to in-frame rearrangements. Part of the clones is not present; checked against another copy, under half of the missing clones reflect an unresolved V gene, and the others are unexplained. D and trimming come from the DNA, and the V and J calls and clone size come from that table. The sample table holds more than 150,000 clones, of which approximately 94% were seen once. Of the sample, 7.5% to 9.5% is held by the ten largest clones.

This entry is derived from a study of T cell responses to AZD1222 COVID-19 vaccine (dated by TCRdb to about 2021). About the investigation overall: AZD1222 recipients with second doses at about 4 weeks or about 12 weeks were pooled, because spike-specific TCR depth and breadth did not differ between schedules. Trial participants were enrolled into age subgroups of 18-55, 56-69 and 70-plus years, which contained approximately 150, 28 and 58 TCR-sequenced participants, respectively. TCR sequencing covered 230 to 250 trial participants: 200 to 220 given two doses of AZD1222 and around 26 given two doses of MenACWY control vaccine. What the study reported, not specific to this receptor: Participants were mostly white British, with more females than males. The authors suggested clonal diversity may have been underestimated. In the small 56-69-year group, the increase in depth fell short of significance, most likely because of low power. Because no day 14 peak-response samples were available, repertoires were characterized only after the peak T cell response. Nearly half of unique spike-specific TCRs reportedly recognized epitopes outside regions mutated in the B.1.351 and B.1.1.7 variants. A significant rise in spike-specific TCR breadth and depth was observed after two AZD1222 doses relative to day 0 and relative to MenACWY recipients. The whole spike protein was spanned by vaccine-associated CD4 TCRs, and dominant responses were seen in regions 160-218 and 743-854. Conclusions about previously exposed vaccinees are limited, since just a handful of AZD1222 recipients were seropositive for SARS-CoV-2 at baseline.

Interpreted using the paper, the time point label stands for: baseline before first vaccination. The vaccinee samples were drawn from two UK trials, COV001 and COV002, one of which was a single-blind randomized controlled phase 2/3 trial testing AZD1222 (ChAdOx1 nCoV-19) in healthy adults. Trial participant PBMC samples were collected at day 0 and day 28 after the second dose for TCRbeta chain sequencing. For CDR1 and CDR2, the germline V gene lists MGHDK and SYGVNS. From the cysteine up to the phenylalanine, the CDR3 has a length of 13 residues. Here the CDR3 DNA is all that survives: 39 bases in frame from base 1. V is reduced by 4 bases and J by 0 bases, leaving a spacing of 6 bases between them.

The TCR originated in an adult in good health. The specimen was peripheral blood, collected on day 0 of AZD1222 vaccination. The V and J genes are TRBV25-1 and TRBJ1-1, with the D gene not confidently named. CDR3 reads: CASSVGVNTEAFF. The DNA sequence reads TGTGCCAGCAGTGTTGGGGTGAACACTGAAGCTTTCTTT.